This T cell receptor beta chain was identified during a study of T cell changes during pregnancy in multiple sclerosis (dated 2019 in TCRdb). Concerning the study at large: Changes in the T cell repertoire over the course of pregnancy were examined in this study in women with multiple sclerosis.

A note on this clone: Its antigen specificity is not known. No base qualities exist here, and no much larger clone lies one base off it.

Looking up the germline V gene yields CDR1 MGHDK and CDR2 SYGVNS. The CDR3 measures 16 amino acids from cysteine to phenylalanine. Left in the record is the CDR3 DNA by itself, 48 bases read in frame from the first base. The junction carries 16 bases between V and J, which are trimmed by 4 bases and 1 base respectively. Receptors were amplified or captured by the immunoSEQ multiplex PCR assay. TCRdb holds this immuneACCESS table with in-frame rearrangements only. Some clones are missing; in checked studies, unresolved V genes explain under half, and the rest has no known cause. In all, the sample holds some 40,000 clones, and 85% to 95% of those were seen once. The biggest ten clones account for about 8% of the sample.

The sequenced sample was CD8+ T cells from peripheral blood mononuclear cells, obtained in the third trimester of pregnancy. Rearrangement joined TRBV25-1 to TRBJ1-2; a tentative D match to TRBD1 spans 5 bases. This clonotype originated in a female donor with multiple sclerosis, enrolled in a pregnancy study. For the CDR3, the sequence is CASSVGGRSFNYGYTF. The DNA is as follows: TGTGCCAGCAGTGTGGGGGGACGGTCGTTTAACTATGGCTACACCTTC.